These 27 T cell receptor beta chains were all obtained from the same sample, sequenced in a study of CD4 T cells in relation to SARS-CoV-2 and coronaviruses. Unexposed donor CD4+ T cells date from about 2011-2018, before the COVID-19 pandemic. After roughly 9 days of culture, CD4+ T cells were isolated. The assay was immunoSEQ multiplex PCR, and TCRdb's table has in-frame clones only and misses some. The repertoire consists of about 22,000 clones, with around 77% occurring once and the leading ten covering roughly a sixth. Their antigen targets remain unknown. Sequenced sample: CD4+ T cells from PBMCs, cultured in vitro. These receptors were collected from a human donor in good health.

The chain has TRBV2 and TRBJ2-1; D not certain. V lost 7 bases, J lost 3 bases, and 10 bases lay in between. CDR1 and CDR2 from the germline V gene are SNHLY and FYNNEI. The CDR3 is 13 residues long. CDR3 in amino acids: CASTDLNYNEQFF. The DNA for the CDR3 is TGTGCCAGCACGGACCTAAACTACAATGAGCAGTTCTTC.

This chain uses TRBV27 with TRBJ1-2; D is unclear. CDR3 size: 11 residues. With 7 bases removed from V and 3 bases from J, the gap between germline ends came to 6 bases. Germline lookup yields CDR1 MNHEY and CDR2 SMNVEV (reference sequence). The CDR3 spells CASMEDYGYTF. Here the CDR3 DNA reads TGTGCCAGCATGGAGGACTATGGCTACACCTTC.

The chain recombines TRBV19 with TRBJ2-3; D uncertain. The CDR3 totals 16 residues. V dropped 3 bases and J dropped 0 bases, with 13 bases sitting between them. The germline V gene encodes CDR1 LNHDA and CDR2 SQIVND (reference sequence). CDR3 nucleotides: TGTGCCAGTAGTATGTCCCGCGGAATTAGCACAGATACGCAGTATTTT. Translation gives CASSMSRGISTDTQYF.

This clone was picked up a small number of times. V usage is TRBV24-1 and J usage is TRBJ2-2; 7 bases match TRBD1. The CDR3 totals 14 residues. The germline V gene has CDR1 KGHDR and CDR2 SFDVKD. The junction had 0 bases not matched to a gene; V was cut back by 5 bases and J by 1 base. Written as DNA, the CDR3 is TGTGCCACCAGTGGGACAGGGAACACCGGGGAGCTGTTTTTT. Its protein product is CATSGTGNTGELFF.

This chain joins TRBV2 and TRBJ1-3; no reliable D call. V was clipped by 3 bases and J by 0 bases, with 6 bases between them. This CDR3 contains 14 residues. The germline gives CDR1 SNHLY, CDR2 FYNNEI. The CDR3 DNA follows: TGTGCCAGCAGTGAGCAGAGCTCTGGAAACACCATATATTTT. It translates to CASSEQSSGNTIYF.

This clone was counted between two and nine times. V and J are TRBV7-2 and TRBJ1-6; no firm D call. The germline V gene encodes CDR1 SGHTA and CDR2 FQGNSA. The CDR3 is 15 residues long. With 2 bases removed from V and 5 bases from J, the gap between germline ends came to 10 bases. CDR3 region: CASSLSQLNNSPLHF. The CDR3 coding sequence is TGTGCCAGCAGCTTATCACAGCTAAATAATTCACCCCTCCACTTT.

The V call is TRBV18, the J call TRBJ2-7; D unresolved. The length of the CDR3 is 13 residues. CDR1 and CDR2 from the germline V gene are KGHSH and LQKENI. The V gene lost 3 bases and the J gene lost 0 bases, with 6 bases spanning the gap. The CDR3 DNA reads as TGTGCCAGCTCACCCCCGAGCTCCTACGAGCAGTACTTC. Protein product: CASSPPSSYEQYF.

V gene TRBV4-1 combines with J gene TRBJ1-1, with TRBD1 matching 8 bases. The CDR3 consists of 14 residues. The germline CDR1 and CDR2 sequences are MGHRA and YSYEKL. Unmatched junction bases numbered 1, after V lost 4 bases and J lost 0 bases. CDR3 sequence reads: CASSRQGMNTEAFF. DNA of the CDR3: TGCGCCAGCAGCCGACAGGGGATGAACACTGAAGCTTTCTTT.

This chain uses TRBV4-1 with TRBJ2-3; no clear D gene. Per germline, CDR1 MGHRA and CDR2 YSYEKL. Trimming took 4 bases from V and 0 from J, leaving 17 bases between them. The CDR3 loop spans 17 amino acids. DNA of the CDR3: TGCGCCAGCAGCCTAGTAATTACAGCAGGTAGCACAGATACGCAGTATTTT. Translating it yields CASSLVITAGSTDTQYF.

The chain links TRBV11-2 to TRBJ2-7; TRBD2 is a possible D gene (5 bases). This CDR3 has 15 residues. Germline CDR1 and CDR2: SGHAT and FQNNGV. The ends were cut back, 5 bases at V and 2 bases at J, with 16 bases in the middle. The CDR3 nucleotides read TGTGCCAGCAGCCGAACCGACGGGATGGCCTACGAGCAGTACTTC. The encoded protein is CASSRTDGMAYEQYF.

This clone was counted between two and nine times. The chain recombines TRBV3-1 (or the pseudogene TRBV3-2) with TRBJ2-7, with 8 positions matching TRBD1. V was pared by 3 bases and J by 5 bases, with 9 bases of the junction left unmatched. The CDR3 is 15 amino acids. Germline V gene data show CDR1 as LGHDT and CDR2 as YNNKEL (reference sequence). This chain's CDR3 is CASSHGGQGRDEQYF. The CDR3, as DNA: TGTGCCAGCAGCCATGGCGGACAGGGTAGGGACGAGCAGTACTTC.

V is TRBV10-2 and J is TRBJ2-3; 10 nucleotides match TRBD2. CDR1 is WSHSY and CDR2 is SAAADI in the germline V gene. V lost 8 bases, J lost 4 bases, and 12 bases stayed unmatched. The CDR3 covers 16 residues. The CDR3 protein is CASRSGLAGGPDTQYF. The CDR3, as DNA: TGCGCCAGCCGCTCAGGTTTAGCGGGAGGCCCAGATACGCAGTATTTT.

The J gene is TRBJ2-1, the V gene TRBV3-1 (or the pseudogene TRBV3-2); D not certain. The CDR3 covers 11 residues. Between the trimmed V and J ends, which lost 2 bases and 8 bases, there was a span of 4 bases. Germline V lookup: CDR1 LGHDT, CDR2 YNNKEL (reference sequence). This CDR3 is CASSQRDEQFF. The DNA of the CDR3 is TGTGCCAGCAGCCAACGGGATGAGCAGTTCTTC.

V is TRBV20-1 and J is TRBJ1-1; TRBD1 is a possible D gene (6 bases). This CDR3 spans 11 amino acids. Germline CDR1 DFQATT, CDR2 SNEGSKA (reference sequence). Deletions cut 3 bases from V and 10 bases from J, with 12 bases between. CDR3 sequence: CSASGTFGAFF. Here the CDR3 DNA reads TGCAGTGCTAGTGGGACATTTGGAGCTTTCTTT.

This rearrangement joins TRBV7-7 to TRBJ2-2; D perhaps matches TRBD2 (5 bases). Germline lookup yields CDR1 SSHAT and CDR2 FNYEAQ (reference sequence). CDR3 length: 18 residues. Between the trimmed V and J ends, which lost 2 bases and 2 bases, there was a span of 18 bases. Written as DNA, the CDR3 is TGTGCCAGCAGCTTAAGGGCTGAGAGGGCCTTTAACACCGGGGAGCTGTTTTTT. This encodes CASSLRAERAFNTGELFF.

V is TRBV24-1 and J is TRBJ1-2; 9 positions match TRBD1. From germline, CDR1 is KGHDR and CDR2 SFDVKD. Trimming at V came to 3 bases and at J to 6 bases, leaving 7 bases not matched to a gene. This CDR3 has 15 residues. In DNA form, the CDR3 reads TGTGCCACCAGTGATCCAGGGACAGGGACGGATGGCTACACCTTC. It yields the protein CATSDPGTGTDGYTF.

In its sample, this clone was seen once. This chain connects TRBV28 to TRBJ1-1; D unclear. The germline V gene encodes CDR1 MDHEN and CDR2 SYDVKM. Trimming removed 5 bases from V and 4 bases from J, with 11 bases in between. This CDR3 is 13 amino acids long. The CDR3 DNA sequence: TGTGCCAGCAGTGACGCCTTGGGCACTGAAGCTTTCTTT. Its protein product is CASSDALGTEAFF.

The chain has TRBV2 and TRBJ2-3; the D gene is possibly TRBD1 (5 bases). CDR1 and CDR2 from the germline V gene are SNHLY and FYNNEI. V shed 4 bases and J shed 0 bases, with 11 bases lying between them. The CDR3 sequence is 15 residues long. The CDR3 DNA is TGTGCCAGCAGTGTCAGGGCGGCCAGCACAGATACGCAGTATTTT. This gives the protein CASSVRAASTDTQYF.

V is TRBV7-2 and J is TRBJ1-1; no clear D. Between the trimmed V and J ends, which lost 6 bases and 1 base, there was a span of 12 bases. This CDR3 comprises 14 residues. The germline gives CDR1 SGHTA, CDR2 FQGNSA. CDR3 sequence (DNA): TGTGCCAGCAGATCTTACGTGAAGAACACTGAAGCTTTCTTT. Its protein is CASRSYVKNTEAFF.

The CDR3 bases are TGCAGTGCTAGTCCTCTGGGATACAACACTGAAGCTTTCTTT. It yields the protein CSASPLGYNTEAFF. The chain has TRBV20-1 and TRBJ1-1; D not certain. Trimming took off 3 bases at V and 2 bases at J, with 13 bases between the two ends. The CDR3 is made up of 14 amino acids. Germline CDR1 reads DFQATT; CDR2 reads SNEGSKA (reference sequence).

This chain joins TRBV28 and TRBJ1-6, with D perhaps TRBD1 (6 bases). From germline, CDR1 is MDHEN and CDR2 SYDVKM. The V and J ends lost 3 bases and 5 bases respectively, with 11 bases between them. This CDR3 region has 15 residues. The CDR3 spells CASSFQQGNNSPLHF. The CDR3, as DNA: TGTGCCAGCAGTTTTCAGCAGGGGAATAATTCACCCCTCCACTTT.

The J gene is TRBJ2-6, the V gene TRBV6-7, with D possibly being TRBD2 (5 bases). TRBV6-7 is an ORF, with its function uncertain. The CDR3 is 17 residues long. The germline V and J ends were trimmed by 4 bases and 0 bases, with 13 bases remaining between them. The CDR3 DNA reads TGTGCCAGCAGTTTGGGAGCCGCTCACTCTGGGGCCAACGTCCTGACTTTC. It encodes CASSLGAAHSGANVLTF.

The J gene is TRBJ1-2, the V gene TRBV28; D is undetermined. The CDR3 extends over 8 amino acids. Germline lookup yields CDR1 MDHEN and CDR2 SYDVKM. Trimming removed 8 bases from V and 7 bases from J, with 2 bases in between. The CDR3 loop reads CASGGYTF. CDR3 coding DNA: TGTGCCAGCGGTGGCTACACCTTC.

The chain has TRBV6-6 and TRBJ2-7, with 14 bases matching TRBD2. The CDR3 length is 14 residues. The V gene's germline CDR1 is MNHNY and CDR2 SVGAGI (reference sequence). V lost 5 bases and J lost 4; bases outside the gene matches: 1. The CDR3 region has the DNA TGTGCCAGCAGTGGACTAGCGGGGGGTTACGAGCAGTACTTC. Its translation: CASSGLAGGYEQYF.

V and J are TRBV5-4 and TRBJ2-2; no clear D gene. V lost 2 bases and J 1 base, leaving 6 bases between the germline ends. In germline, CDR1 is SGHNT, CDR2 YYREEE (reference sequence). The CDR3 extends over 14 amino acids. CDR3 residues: CASSFTLNTGELFF. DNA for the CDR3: TGTGCCAGCAGCTTTACACTGAACACCGGGGAGCTGTTTTTT.

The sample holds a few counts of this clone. Here the CDR3 DNA reads TGTGCCAGCAGAGTTACAGGGCTTCCCACTGAAGCTTTCTTT. It specifies CASRVTGLPTEAFF. V is TRBV28 and J is TRBJ1-1, with D perhaps matching TRBD1 (6 bases). V shed 6 bases and J shed 4 bases, with 15 bases lying between them. The CDR3 runs to 14 residues. Germline V CDR1 and CDR2: MDHEN, SYDVKM.

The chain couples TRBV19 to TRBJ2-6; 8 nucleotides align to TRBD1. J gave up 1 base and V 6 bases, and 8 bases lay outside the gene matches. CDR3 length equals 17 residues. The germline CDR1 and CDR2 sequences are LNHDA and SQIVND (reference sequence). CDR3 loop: CASRGQGAGSGANVLTF. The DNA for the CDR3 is TGTGCCAGTAGGGGGCAGGGGGCAGGGTCTGGGGCCAACGTCCTGACTTTC.